This T cell receptor beta chain was identified during a study of T cells in Graves' hyperthyroidism and ophthalmopathy. Study results and caveats: Most thyroid clonotypes expanded above 0.001 appeared in blood too.

V lost 2 bases to trimming and J lost 2 bases; unmatched junction nucleotides: 8. Germline V gene lookup returns CDR1 KGHSH and CDR2 LQKENI. The CDR3 is 16 amino acids. In this sample, this clonotype turned up many times. Antigen: not known. Patients with uncontrolled infections, other autoimmune diseases, pregnancy or lactation were excluded. PBMCs stemmed from less than 13 ml fresh peripheral blood. Amplified TCR beta CDR3 regions came from RNA transcripts. TCR CDR3 regions were first amplified by RT-PCR with HTBI primers. Using its own MiXCR run on the multiplex PCR reads, TCRdb lists one record per CDR3 protein. The data show hundreds of thousands of distinct CDR3 sequences, roughly 15% seen once.

The origin of this receptor is a woman younger than 30 with Graves' hyperthyroidism. This chain uses TRBV18 with TRBJ2-5, with 7 bases fitting TRBD2. Sequenced sample: blood. CDR3 DNA sequence: TGTGCCAGCTCACCAGGGTCGCCAGCGGGGCAAGAGACCCAGTACTTC. Translating it yields CASSPGSPAGQETQYF.